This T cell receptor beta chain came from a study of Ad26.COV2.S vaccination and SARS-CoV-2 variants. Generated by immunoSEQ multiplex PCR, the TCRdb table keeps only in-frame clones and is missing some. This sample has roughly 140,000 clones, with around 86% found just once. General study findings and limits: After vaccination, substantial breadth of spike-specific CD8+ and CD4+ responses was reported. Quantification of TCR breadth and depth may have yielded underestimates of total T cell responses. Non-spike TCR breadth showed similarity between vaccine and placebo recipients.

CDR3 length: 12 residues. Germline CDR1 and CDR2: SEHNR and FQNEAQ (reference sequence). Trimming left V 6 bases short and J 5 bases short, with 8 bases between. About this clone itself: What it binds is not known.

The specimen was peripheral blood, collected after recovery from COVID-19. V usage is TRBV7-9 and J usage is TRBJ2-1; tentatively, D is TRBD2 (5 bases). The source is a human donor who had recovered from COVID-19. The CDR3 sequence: CASRNGDNEQFF. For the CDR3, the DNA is TGTGCCAGCAGGAACGGGGACAATGAGCAGTTCTTC.